The 32 T cell receptor beta chains reported below all come from one sample, sequenced in a study of blood T cell repertoires in COVID-19. TCRdb's table, derived via immunoSEQ multiplex PCR, lists solely in-frame clones and lacks some. The repertoire has tens of thousands of clones, 90% to 95% of them found once; the top ten carry under 2%. The sample taken for sequencing was peripheral blood. These receptors all come from a woman in her 50s in a cohort sampled during active COVID-19.

The genes are TRBV6-5 and TRBJ2-7, with TRBD2 matching over 9 bases. V shed 5 bases, J shed 6 bases, and the junction held 11 bases outside the gene matches. Germline CDR1 and CDR2: MNHEY and SVGAGI. The CDR3 contains 15 residues. The CDR3 DNA is TGTGCCAGCAGTCCCTCTTCTAGCGGGGTGCGCGAGCAGTACTTC. Its translation: CASSPSSSGVREQYF.

This chain joins TRBV3-1 (or the pseudogene TRBV3-2) and TRBJ2-2; TRBD2 matches 11 bases. The V segment lost 4 bases and the J segment 6 bases; nucleotides outside the gene matches: 7. The CDR3 covers 16 residues. CDR1 is LGHDT, CDR2 YNNKEL, per germline (reference sequence). CDR3 loop: CASSRLTSGSSGELFF. CDR3 DNA sequence: TGTGCCAGCAGCCGCCTTACTAGCGGGAGTTCCGGGGAGCTGTTTTTT.

V is TRBV12-5 and J is TRBJ1-2, with a tentative D call TRBD1 (5 bases). The V gene's germline CDR1 is LGHNT and CDR2 FRNRAP. V lost 4 bases and J lost 5, with 11 bases in between. The CDR3 is 13 residues long. In DNA form, the CDR3 reads TGTGCTAGTGGTTCACACCAGGGATATGGCTACACCTTC. Protein: CASGSHQGYGYTF.

This clone appeared a few times. J is TRBJ2-1 and V is TRBV6-2 or TRBV6-3; D perhaps matches TRBD2 (6 bases). Looked up from germline, CDR1 is MNHEY and CDR2 is SVGEGT. Trimming took off 0 bases at V and 4 bases at J, with 16 bases between the two ends. The length of the CDR3 is 17 residues. The DNA of the CDR3 is TGTGCCAGCAGTTACTCCCCGTTGGGGGGAATTTACAATGAGCAGTTCTTC. Its protein is CASSYSPLGGIYNEQFF.

This chain links TRBV7-4 with TRBJ2-7, with TRBD2 identical over 7 bases. Germline-derived CDR1 and CDR2 are SGHVT and SQSDAQ. The CDR3 covers 14 residues. V shed 1 base and J 4 bases; nucleotides not matched to a gene: 4. CDR3 sequence: CASSLGGSLYEQYF. DNA of the CDR3: TGTGCCAGCAGCTTAGGCGGGAGCCTTTACGAGCAGTACTTC.

This chain joins TRBV6-6 and TRBJ1-6; D may be TRBD1 (6 bases). V lost 7 bases, J lost 7 bases, and 8 bases lay in between. Germline lookup yields CDR1 MNHNY and CDR2 SVGAGI (reference sequence). The CDR3 has 12 amino acids. The CDR3 is CASIDRNSPLHF. The CDR3 DNA reads TGTGCCAGCATCGACAGGAATTCACCCCTCCACTTT.

The genes are TRBV2 and TRBJ2-7; perhaps TRBD2 as D (6 bases). Per the germline V gene, CDR1 is SNHLY and CDR2 is FYNNEI. This CDR3 contains 13 residues. Deletions cut 9 bases from V and 2 bases from J, with 14 bases between. The CDR3 here is CASRGGVAYEQYF. In DNA form, the CDR3 reads TGTGCCAGTAGGGGCGGGGTGGCCTACGAGCAGTACTTC.

This chain links TRBV7-9 with TRBJ1-1; TRBD1 agrees at 9 bases. The germline V gene has CDR1 SEHNR and CDR2 FQNEAQ (reference sequence). The CDR3 extends over 14 amino acids. The trim removed 8 bases at V and 2 bases at J, leaving 6 bases unmatched. The CDR3 spells CASSGGQGNTEAFF. The CDR3 nucleotides read TGTGCCAGCTCGGGGGGACAGGGAAACACTGAAGCTTTCTTT.

CDR3 sequence reads: CASSLTDTQYF. CDR3 nucleotides: TGTGCCAGCAGCCTCACAGATACGCAGTATTTT. The V call is TRBV5-5, the J call TRBJ2-3; D not resolved. Looked up from germline, CDR1 is SGHKS and CDR2 is YYEKEE (reference sequence). The CDR3 has 11 amino acids. V was clipped by 4 bases and J by 2 bases, with 2 bases between them.

This chain connects TRBV2 to TRBJ2-1; D remains unclear. The ends were cut back, 7 bases at V and 2 bases at J, with 9 bases in the middle. Germline assignment: CDR1 SNHLY and CDR2 FYNNEI. The CDR3 has 13 amino acids. CDR3 DNA: TGTGCCAGCATCGACGGAGCCTACAATGAGCAGTTCTTC. Its protein product is CASIDGAYNEQFF.

This clone was observed once. The gene calls are TRBV5-3 and TRBJ2-4, with 9 bases matching TRBD2. TRBV5-3 is an open reading frame whose function is uncertain. The CDR3 covers 15 residues. Trimming removed 4 bases from V and 6 bases from J; junction bases left unmatched: 8. CDR3 nucleotides: TGTGCCAGAAGCGGAAGCGGGGGGCCAGGAAACATTCAGTACTTC. Its protein is CARSGSGGPGNIQYF.

The chain couples TRBV3-1 (or the pseudogene TRBV3-2) to TRBJ2-1; 12 bases map to TRBD2. Germline V CDR1 and CDR2: LGHDT, YNNKEL (reference sequence). V trimming: 2 bases; J trimming: 10 bases; junction bases outside the gene matches: 3. The CDR3 spans 14 residues. CDR3 sequence reads: CASSQPTSGGEQFF. CDR3 in DNA: TGTGCCAGCAGCCAACCGACTAGCGGGGGAGAGCAGTTCTTC.

The genes are TRBV29-1 and TRBJ1-6; 7 nucleotides line up with TRBD1. The CDR3 length is 14 residues. Per the germline V gene, CDR1 is SQVTM and CDR2 is ANQGSEA. The junction had 6 bases not matched to a gene; V was cut back by 3 bases and J by 7 bases. CDR3 DNA sequence: TGCAGCGTTGAGAGGGACAGACAAAATTCACCCCTCCACTTT. Its translation is CSVERDRQNSPLHF.

The chain recombines TRBV21-1 with TRBJ2-1; the DNA was not used to check the table's D call, TRBD2. TRBV21-1 is termed a pseudogene. This CDR3 comprises 14 residues. For the CDR3, the DNA is TGTGCCGCCCGGGGGCGGGAGGGCCGCGATGAGCAGTTCTTC. It encodes CAARGREGRDEQFF.

A note on this clone: Just one base apart from a much larger clone, this may be a read error. Other DNA sequences in this specimen translate into the identical CDR3. The V gene is TRBV5-4, the J gene TRBJ1-2; a possible D gene is TRBD1 (5 bases). Looked up from germline, CDR1 is SGHNT and CDR2 is YYREEE (reference sequence). The germline V and J ends were trimmed by 0 bases and 8 bases, with 14 bases remaining between them. The CDR3 sequence is 14 residues long. The CDR3 nucleotides are TGTGCCAGCAGCTTGGATGGGGGGGTCGGGGGCTACACCTTC. Translated, it gives CASSLDGGVGGYTF.

The J gene is TRBJ2-4, the V gene TRBV29-1, with 9 bases aligning to TRBD2. Germline trimming cut 4 bases from V and 2 bases from J; bases unmatched to any gene: 3. This CDR3 has 14 residues. Germline V gene lookup returns CDR1 SQVTM and CDR2 ANQGSEA. CDR3 nucleotide sequence: TGCAGCGTTGCGGCGGGAGGGACCAAAAACATTCAGTACTTC. Translated: CSVAAGGTKNIQYF.

The chain joins TRBV19 to TRBJ1-4; perhaps TRBD1 as D (5 bases). The CDR3 is made up of 13 amino acids. Germline-derived CDR1 and CDR2 are LNHDA and SQIVND (reference sequence). In DNA, the CDR3 is TGTGTAACGCGGGGCATCTCTAATGAAAAACTGTTTTTT. Protein: CVTRGISNEKLFF.

This rearrangement joins TRBV18 to TRBJ2-6, with 12 positions matching TRBD1. J gave up 1 base and V 1 base, and 8 bases lay outside the gene matches. Germline CDR1 reads KGHSH; CDR2 reads LQKENI. CDR3 length: 20 amino acids. Here the CDR3 DNA reads TGTGCCAGCTCACCACTTCCGGGACAGGGGGCAAATTCTGGGGCCAACGTCCTGACTTTC. Residues: CASSPLPGQGANSGANVLTF.

The V call is TRBV2, the J call TRBJ2-5, with D hard to call. V lost 9 bases to trimming and J lost 1 base, with 15 bases between them. This CDR3 is 14 amino acids long. The germline V gene has CDR1 SNHLY and CDR2 FYNNEI. The CDR3 bases are TGTGCCAGACTCGAGCGTGCCGGCCAAGAGACCCAGTACTTC. It is translated as CARLERAGQETQYF. The full variable domain, rest sourced from reference TRBV2 and TRBJ2-5, is EPEVTQTPSHQVTQMGQEVILRCVPISNHLYFYWYRQILGQKVEFLVSFYNNEISEKSEIFDDQFSVERPDGSNFTLKIRSTKLEDSAMYFCARLERAGQETQYFGPGTRLLVL.

The V gene is TRBV6-5, the J gene TRBJ1-3; 7 bases are shared with TRBD1. The V gene end was trimmed by 7 bases and the J gene end by 3 bases; junction bases not matched to a gene: 6. CDR3 length: 14 amino acids. CDR1 MNHEY and CDR2 SVGAGI come from the germline V gene. CDR3 in DNA: TGTGCCAGCATCAAAGGGGGCAATGGAAACACCATATATTTT. It yields the protein CASIKGGNGNTIYF.

This chain links TRBV4-1 with TRBJ1-4; 8 bases align to TRBD1. Trimming cost V 4 bases and J 4 bases; bases outside gene matches: 8. Germline CDR1 and CDR2: MGHRA and YSYEKL. This CDR3 is built from 16 residues. The CDR3 DNA reads TGCGCCAGCAGCCCACGTGGACAGGGTGATAATGAAAAACTGTTTTTT. Its protein is CASSPRGQGDNEKLFF.

This clone showed up just once. The gene calls are TRBV28 and TRBJ1-1; a weak D match, TRBD1 (5 bases). Germline V CDR1 and CDR2: MDHEN, SYDVKM. Between the trimmed V and J ends, which lost 5 bases and 3 bases, there was a span of 10 bases. This CDR3 is built from 13 residues. CDR3 nucleotide sequence: TGTGCCAGCAGTCTGCGGGGGGACACTGAAGCTTTCTTT. Protein product: CASSLRGDTEAFF.

V is TRBV2 and J is TRBJ2-4, with 7 bases matching TRBD2. Trimming at V came to 0 bases and at J to 0 bases, leaving 11 bases not matched to a gene. Germline values: CDR1 SNHLY, CDR2 FYNNEI. The CDR3 consists of 19 residues. This CDR3 reads CASSEAVSGLVLAKNIQYF. The DNA for the CDR3 is TGTGCCAGCAGTGAAGCCGTCTCAGGACTAGTACTAGCCAAAAACATTCAGTACTTC.

The chain carries TRBV18 and TRBJ2-7, with 7 bases fitting TRBD1. CDR1 is KGHSH and CDR2 is LQKENI in the germline V gene. CDR3 length: 14 residues. The junction had 7 bases not matched to a gene; V was cut back by 1 base and J by 7 bases. The CDR3 region is CASSPRAGGSEQYF. Here the CDR3 DNA reads TGTGCCAGCTCACCACGGGCAGGGGGAAGTGAGCAGTACTTC.

The CDR3 reads CASSLLGLRHNEQFF. In DNA, the CDR3 is TGTGCCAGCAGCTTACTGGGACTGAGGCACAATGAGCAGTTCTTC. J is TRBJ2-1 and V is TRBV7-9; TRBD2 might be the D (6 bases). Per germline, CDR1 SEHNR and CDR2 FQNEAQ (reference sequence). The CDR3 extends over 15 amino acids. Trimming stripped 2 bases from V and 5 bases from J, with 13 bases between.

This chain links TRBV10-3 with TRBJ2-7, with D unresolved. Trimming removed 3 bases from V and 6 bases from J, with 9 bases in between. CDR3 length equals 12 residues. Germline values: CDR1 ENHRY, CDR2 SYGVKD. The CDR3 DNA reads as TGTGCCATCAGTGAACAGCCCCCCGAGCAGTACTTC. It codes for CAISEQPPEQYF.

The chain recombines TRBV5-1 with TRBJ1-1; TRBD1 might be the D (5 bases). The germline V and J ends were trimmed by 5 bases and 0 bases, with 14 bases remaining between them. Germline V lookup: CDR1 SGHRS, CDR2 YFSETQ. The CDR3 has 15 residues. The CDR3 nucleotides read TGCGCCAGCAGAATGGGACTTTTCATGAACACTGAAGCTTTCTTT. Its protein is CASRMGLFMNTEAFF.

This chain connects TRBV5-1 to TRBJ2-1; TRBD1 matches at 11 bases. CDR1 SGHRS and CDR2 YFSETQ come from the germline V gene. The CDR3 covers 15 residues. Unmatched junction bases numbered 4, after V lost 2 bases and J lost 6 bases. CDR3 in amino acids: CASSLRGTGGNEQFF. The CDR3, as DNA: TGCGCCAGCAGCTTAAGGGGGACAGGGGGCAATGAGCAGTTCTTC.

The V gene is TRBV30, the J gene TRBJ2-2; D possibly corresponds to TRBD2 (5 bases). This CDR3 is 14 amino acids long. The germline V and J ends were trimmed by 0 bases and 7 bases, with 12 bases remaining between them. Germline values: CDR1 GTSNPN, CDR2 SVGIG (reference sequence). CDR3 DNA sequence: TGTGCCTGGAGTGTAAATCGGGGTGTCGGGGAGCTGTTTTTT. This translates into CAWSVNRGVGELFF. Full variable domain (remainder filled in from reference TRBV30 and TRBJ2-2): SQTIHQWPATLVQPVGSPLSLECTVEGTSNPNLYWYRQAAGRGLQLLFYSVGIGQISSEVPQNLSASRPQDRQFILSSKKLLLSDSGFYLCAWSVNRGVGELFFGEGSRLTVL.

The rearrangement links TRBV2 to TRBJ1-1; D is unresolved. Trimming left V 3 bases short and J 4 bases short, with 12 bases between. Germline CDR1 reads SNHLY; CDR2 reads FYNNEI. The CDR3 spans 14 residues. CDR3 DNA: TGTGCCAGCAGTGATCAGGTGATGGGCACTGAAGCTTTCTTT. Its translation is CASSDQVMGTEAFF.

The genes are TRBV4-1 and TRBJ1-2; maybe TRBD1 (5 bases). Germline V gene sequence: CDR1 MGHRA, CDR2 YSYEKL. V was trimmed by 4 bases and J by 1 base, leaving 10 bases between them. The CDR3 is 14 amino acids. The CDR3, as DNA: TGCGCCAGCAGCCGCGCGACAGATAACTATGGCTACACCTTC. It codes for CASSRATDNYGYTF.

J is TRBJ1-6 and V is TRBV7-2; no clear D gene. The CDR3 runs to 14 residues. Germline V gene lookup returns CDR1 SGHTA and CDR2 FQGNSA. With 11 bases removed from V and 4 bases from J, the gap between germline ends came to 15 bases. The CDR3 loop is CACSDGIYNSPLHF. The CDR3 DNA reads TGTGCCTGCTCCGACGGGATATATAATTCACCCCTCCACTTT.